A single sample gave rise to the 6 T cell receptor beta chains below, sequenced in a study of cytomegalovirus exposure and HLA in healthy donors. Primers for the PCR totalled 60 Vbeta and 13 Jbeta. TCRdb's copy holds only in-frame clones and misses some; the assay was immunoSEQ multiplex PCR. The repertoire holds roughly 110,000 clones, with around 75% as singletons. Source material: PBMCs. All receptors come from a man in his forties in good health and CMV-seronegative.

V is TRBV19 and J is TRBJ2-2; the match to TRBD2 covers 11 bases. Looked up from germline, CDR1 is LNHDA and CDR2 is SQIVND (reference sequence). V lost 0 bases, J lost 4 bases, and 4 bases stayed unmatched. CDR3 length: 17 residues. The CDR3 sequence is CASSIDLAGGSTGELFF. The CDR3 DNA sequence: TGTGCCAGTAGTATAGACCTAGCGGGGGGAAGCACCGGGGAGCTGTTTTTT.

The J gene is TRBJ2-7, the V gene TRBV29-1; TRBD1 agrees at 9 bases. The CDR3 totals 14 residues. Germline CDR1 SQVTM, CDR2 ANQGSEA. V lost 3 bases, J lost 5 bases, and 8 bases stayed unmatched. The CDR3 protein is CSVDRTGEGHEQYF. The CDR3 nucleotides are TGCAGCGTTGATAGGACAGGGGAAGGGCACGAGCAGTACTTC.

V is TRBV5-1 and J is TRBJ2-3; 9 positions agree with TRBD2. The CDR3 length is 16 residues. The germline gives CDR1 SGHRS, CDR2 YFSETQ. J was trimmed by 5 bases and V by 0 bases; bases with no gene match: 7. The DNA of the CDR3 is TGCGCCAGCAGCTTGGGGGGGCGGGGGGGACAAGATACGCAGTATTTT. Its translation: CASSLGGRGGQDTQYF.

The CDR3 loop is CAIPPCRKRGVNEQFF. The CDR3 coding sequence is TGTGCCATCCCCCCCTGCCGCAAACGGGGGGTAAATGAGCAGTTCTTC. This chain joins TRBV6-8 and TRBJ2-1; 7 positions agree with TRBD2. This CDR3 has 16 amino acids. Germline-derived CDR1 and CDR2 are MNHGY and SAAAGT. The V segment lost 10 bases and the J segment 7 bases; nucleotides outside the gene matches: 19.

The chain joins TRBV6-5 to TRBJ1-6, with 7 bases matching TRBD1. Germline CDR1 reads MNHEY; CDR2 reads SVGAGI. The trim removed 8 bases at V and 6 bases at J, leaving 10 bases unmatched. The CDR3 runs to 15 residues. The CDR3 nucleotides read TGTGCCAGCTCGCGGGACAGATCTACTAATTCACCCCTCCACTTT. Residues: CASSRDRSTNSPLHF.

This chain joins TRBV10-2 and TRBJ1-5, with D unclear. This CDR3 contains 15 residues. Germline V gene sequence: CDR1 WSHSY, CDR2 SAAADI. Trimming removed 3 bases from V and 0 bases from J, with 9 bases in between. The CDR3, as DNA: TGCGCCAGCAGTGAATTACAGTTTAGCAATCAGCCCCAGCATTTT. It specifies CASSELQFSNQPQHF.